Below, 7 T cell receptor beta chains from the same sample are listed, as sequenced in a study of T cells after yellow fever vaccination. TCRdb passed the 5' RACE reads through MiXCR, listing each CDR3 protein once. The sample yields roughly 260,000 distinct CDR3 sequences, 13% seen once. The sample in question was CD4+ T cells sorted from PBMCs, obtained 45 days after the yellow fever booster vaccination. The origin of the receptors is a man in his thirties or forties who received the YFV17D yellow fever vaccine.

The chain links TRBV2 to TRBJ2-1; D is unclear. V was trimmed by 7 bases and J by 0 bases, leaving 16 bases between them. CDR3 size: 16 residues. The germline gives CDR1 SNHLY, CDR2 FYNNEI. The CDR3 bases are TGTGCCAGCACCCCTATCGCTATGAGCTCCTACAATGAGCAGTTCTTC. It yields the protein CASTPIAMSSYNEQFF.

This clonotype was detected a few times. J is TRBJ2-7 and V is TRBV5-1, with 11 bases matching TRBD2. The ends lost 7 bases at V and 5 bases at J; junction bases unmatched: 8. CDR3 length: 14 amino acids. CDR1 SGHRS and CDR2 YFSETQ come from the germline V gene. CDR3 in DNA: TGCGCCAGCCAGACTAGCGGGAACCTCAACGAGCAGTACTTC. The encoded protein is CASQTSGNLNEQYF. The full variable domain, rest sourced from reference TRBV5-1 and TRBJ2-7, is KAGVTQTPRYLIKTRGQQVTLSCSPISGHRSVSWYQQTPGQGLQFLFEYFSETQRNKGNFPGRFSGRQFSNSRSEMNVSTLELGDSALYLCASQTSGNLNEQYFGPGTRLTVT.

This clonotype was counted a few times. The chain uses TRBV29-1 and TRBJ2-1; 8 positions agree with TRBD2. The trim removed 3 bases at V and 9 bases at J, leaving 10 bases unmatched. This CDR3 spans 14 amino acids. CDR1 SQVTM and CDR2 ANQGSEA come from the germline V gene. In DNA, the CDR3 is TGCAGCGTTGACAGCGGGAGATCCCGAGGTGAGCAGTTCTTC. Protein product: CSVDSGRSRGEQFF.

This clonotype has only a few counts. The chain carries TRBV3-1 and TRBJ2-3, with D possibly TRBD2 on 6 matching bases. The V end lost 1 base, the J end lost 1 base, and 12 bases lay between the germline ends. Germline V lookup: CDR1 LGHDT, CDR2 YNNKEL (reference sequence). CDR3 size: 16 residues. CDR3 DNA: TGTGCCAGCAGCCAAGGGGGGACTTCCGGCACAGATACGCAGTATTTT. Residues: CASSQGGTSGTDTQYF.

This clonotype was observed at least ten times. This chain uses TRBV19 with TRBJ2-3; D is ambiguous. This CDR3 has 14 amino acids. Deletions cut 3 bases from V and 1 base from J, with 8 bases between. Per the germline V gene, CDR1 is LNHDA and CDR2 is SQIVND (reference sequence). The CDR3 here is CASSIYGGTDTQYF. Written as DNA, the CDR3 is TGTGCCAGTAGTATCTATGGGGGCACAGATACGCAGTATTTT.

The chain links TRBV12-3 or TRBV12-4 to TRBJ2-2; 7 bases match TRBD2. The CDR3 covers 18 residues. V lost 4 bases, J lost 5 bases, and 16 bases stayed unmatched. The CDR3, as DNA: TGTGCCAGCAGTTCACGACTAGGTGGCGGGAGATTAACCGGGGAGCTGTTTTTT. Encoded protein: CASSSRLGGGRLTGELFF.

V usage is TRBV27 and J usage is TRBJ2-2; no firm D call. V gave up 0 bases and J gave up 7 bases, with 6 bases separating them. CDR3 length equals 13 residues. Germline V lookup: CDR1 MNHEY, CDR2 SMNVEV (reference sequence). The CDR3 DNA is TGTGCCAGCAGTTTATCCTTCGTCGGGGAGCTGTTTTTT. Protein product: CASSLSFVGELFF.